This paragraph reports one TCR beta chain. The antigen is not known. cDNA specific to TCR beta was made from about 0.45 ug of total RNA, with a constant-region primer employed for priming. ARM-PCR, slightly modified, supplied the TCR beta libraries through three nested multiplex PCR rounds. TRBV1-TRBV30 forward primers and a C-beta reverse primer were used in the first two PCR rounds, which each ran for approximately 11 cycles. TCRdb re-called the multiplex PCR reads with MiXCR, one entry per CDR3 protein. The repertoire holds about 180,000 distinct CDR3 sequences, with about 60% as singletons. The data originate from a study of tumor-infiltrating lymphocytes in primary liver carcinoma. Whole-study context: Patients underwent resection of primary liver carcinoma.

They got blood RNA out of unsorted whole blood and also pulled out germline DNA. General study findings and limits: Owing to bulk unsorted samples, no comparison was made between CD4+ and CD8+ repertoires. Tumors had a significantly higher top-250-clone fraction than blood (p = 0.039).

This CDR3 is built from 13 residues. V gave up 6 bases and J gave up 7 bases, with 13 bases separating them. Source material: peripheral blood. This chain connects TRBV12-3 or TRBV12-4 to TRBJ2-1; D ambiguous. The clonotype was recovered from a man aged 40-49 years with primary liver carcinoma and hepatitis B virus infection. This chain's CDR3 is CASSSHMGNEQFF. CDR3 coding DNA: TGTGCCAGCAGCTCCCATATGGGGAATGAGCAGTTCTTC.